The rows below give T cell receptor beta chains drawn from one sample of a study of blood T cell repertoires in COVID-19. Method: immunoSEQ multiplex PCR; TCRdb's copy keeps in-frame clones and lacks some. Seen here are about 280,000 clones, 88% observed once, and the top ten hold 0.8% to 1%. The sequenced sample was PBMCs or T cells enriched from blood (not recorded which). All receptors come from a woman in her twenties or thirties who had recovered from COVID-19. The CDR3 runs from the conserved cysteine through the conserved F or W. The order of the fields is J gene, D gene, V gene, CDR3 DNA, CDR3 protein. A D gene is named only where the DNA matches it firmly.

j_gene: TRBJ2-1; d_gene: TRBD2; v_gene: TRBV7-3; CDR3nt: TGTGCCAGCAGCGCCCCGGGACTAGCGGGCAATGAGCAGTTCTTC; CDR3aa: CASSAPGLAGNEQFF
j_gene: TRBJ2-1; d_gene: TRBD2; v_gene: TRBV9; CDR3nt: TGTGCCAGCAGCCCCGGACTAGCGGGACGTCAGCAGTTCTTC; CDR3aa: CASSPGLAGRQQFF
j_gene: TRBJ1-2; d_gene: .; v_gene: TRBV9; CDR3nt: TGTGCCAGCTATAAGCGGTCCTATGGCTACACCTTC; CDR3aa: CASYKRSYGYTF
j_gene: TRBJ2-5; d_gene: .; v_gene: TRBV5-1; CDR3nt: TGCGCCAGCAGCTTGGATGGCGAGACCCAGTACTTC; CDR3aa: CASSLDGETQYF
j_gene: TRBJ2-1; d_gene: .; v_gene: TRBV5-1; CDR3nt: TGCGCCAGCAGCTTGGCGGGGGATGAGCAGTTCTTC; CDR3aa: CASSLAGDEQFF
j_gene: TRBJ1-6; d_gene: .; v_gene: TRBV5-1; CDR3nt: TGCGCCAGCAGCTTGGGTGAGAGAGGGCGCTCCTATAATTCACCCCTCCACTTT; CDR3aa: CASSLGERGRSYNSPLHF
j_gene: TRBJ1-5; d_gene: .; v_gene: TRBV7-6; CDR3nt: TGTGCCAGCAGCTTAGAGATGGGGGCTTGGCAGCCCCAGCATTTT; CDR3aa: CASSLEMGAWQPQHF
j_gene: TRBJ1-6; d_gene: TRBD1; v_gene: TRBV5-8; CDR3nt: TGTGCCAGCAGCTTGGGGGACAGGGTTTCACCCCTCCACTTT; CDR3aa: CASSLGDRVSPLHF
j_gene: TRBJ1-1; d_gene: .; v_gene: TRBV7-9; CDR3nt: TGTGCCAGCAGCTTCAGGGATCTTACTGAAGCTTTCTTT; CDR3aa: CASSFRDLTEAFF
j_gene: TRBJ1-4; d_gene: .; v_gene: TRBV15; CDR3nt: TGTGCCACCAGCAGAGTAGGCCAGGAAGAAAAACTGTTTTTT; CDR3aa: CATSRVGQEEKLFF
j_gene: TRBJ1-1; d_gene: .; v_gene: TRBV7-8; CDR3nt: TGTGCCAGCAGCGTCACAGGTCTCACTGAAGCTTTCTTT; CDR3aa: CASSVTGLTEAFF
j_gene: TRBJ2-6; d_gene: .; v_gene: TRBV27; CDR3nt: TGTGCCAGCGGAGACAGTGAGGGGGCTGGGGCCAACGTCCTGACTTTC; CDR3aa: CASGDSEGAGANVLTF
j_gene: TRBJ2-3; d_gene: TRBD1; v_gene: TRBV5-1; CDR3nt: TGCGCCAGCAGCGTTGGACAGGGGGCCGGGCCAGGCACAGATACGCAGTATTTT; CDR3aa: CASSVGQGAGPGTDTQYF
j_gene: TRBJ2-5; d_gene: TRBD1; v_gene: TRBV29-1; CDR3nt: TGCAGCGTTGAATACCGGGACAGGGTCTCCCAAGAGACCCAGTACTTC; CDR3aa: CSVEYRDRVSQETQYF
j_gene: TRBJ1-6; d_gene: .; v_gene: TRBV7-2; CDR3nt: TGTGCCAGCAGCTTAGCCAACGGTAATTCACCCCTCCACTTT; CDR3aa: CASSLANGNSPLHF